One sample yielded the 12 T cell receptor beta chains listed below, sequenced in a study of blood T cell repertoires in COVID-19. The data were produced by immunoSEQ multiplex PCR, yet TCRdb's version contains in-frame clones alone and is incomplete. The sample has 40,000 to 50,000 clones; around 89% are singletons. Sequenced: peripheral blood. The receptors stem from a man between 45 and 60 years old with active COVID-19.

This chain joins TRBV4-1 and TRBJ2-3, with 9 bases lining up with TRBD2. Germline values: CDR1 MGHRA, CDR2 YSYEKL. The CDR3 is 16 residues long. The V segment lost 3 bases and the J segment 4 bases; nucleotides outside the gene matches: 8. CDR3 bases: TGCGCCAGCAGCCAGTCGACTAGCGGAGAACCAGATACGCAGTATTTT. Its protein product is CASSQSTSGEPDTQYF.

The chain uses TRBV18 and TRBJ1-5, with 7 bases fitting TRBD1. The CDR3 is made up of 18 amino acids. V trimming: 2 bases; J trimming: 3 bases; junction bases outside the gene matches: 13. Germline-derived CDR1 and CDR2 are KGHSH and LQKENI. The CDR3 bases are TGTGCCAGCTCACCAAGCCGACAGGGTTTGGGATCCAATCAGCCCCAGCATTTT. This translates into CASSPSRQGLGSNQPQHF.

The chain couples TRBV7-6 to TRBJ2-2; 13 bases match TRBD2. J lost 7 bases, V lost 5 bases, and 10 bases had no gene match. Germline CDR1 and CDR2: SGHVS and FNYEAQ. This CDR3 comprises 17 residues. The CDR3 here is CASSGRTSGRTSGELFF. Written as DNA, the CDR3 is TGTGCCAGCAGCGGCCGGACTAGCGGGAGAACGAGCGGGGAGCTGTTTTTT.

The chain joins TRBV6-5 to TRBJ2-5; 8 bases align to TRBD1. In germline, CDR1 is MNHEY, CDR2 SVGAGI. With V trimmed by 6 bases and J by 1 base, 4 bases remained unmatched. The CDR3 runs 14 residues. CDR3: CASRLDRAQETQYF. DNA of the CDR3: TGTGCCAGCAGATTGGACAGGGCCCAAGAGACCCAGTACTTC.

V usage is TRBV7-2 and J usage is TRBJ1-2; 12 bases match TRBD1. Germline trimming cut 1 base from V and 7 bases from J; bases unmatched to any gene: 4. The germline V gene has CDR1 SGHTA and CDR2 FQGNSA. The CDR3 contains 15 residues. CDR3 DNA sequence: TGTGCCAGCAGCTTAGTCGGGACAGGGGGCCGTGGCTACACCTTC. Protein sequence: CASSLVGTGGRGYTF.

The chain couples TRBV5-4 to TRBJ2-3, with 10 bases identical to TRBD2. Germline CDR1 and CDR2: SGHNT and YYREEE (reference sequence). CDR3 length: 15 amino acids. Trimming cost V 4 bases and J 4 bases; bases outside gene matches: 6. CDR3 region: CASSGAGGRADTQYF. CDR3 nucleotide sequence: TGTGCCAGCAGCGGAGCGGGGGGGAGGGCAGATACGCAGTATTTT.

This chain's CDR3 is CASSSAQGHEQYF. CDR3 nucleotides: TGCGCCAGCAGCTCCGCGCAGGGCCACGAGCAGTACTTC. The chain carries TRBV5-1 and TRBJ2-7; perhaps TRBD1 as D (5 bases). The CDR3 has 13 residues. The V gene's germline CDR1 is SGHRS and CDR2 YFSETQ. The ends were cut back, 3 bases at V and 5 bases at J, with 12 bases in the middle.

This CDR3 reads CASSAGGSNQPQHF. CDR3 nucleotides: TGTGCCAGCTCAGCAGGGGGGAGCAATCAGCCCCAGCATTTT. The rearrangement uses TRBV18 and TRBJ1-5; 7 bases are a match to TRBD1. J gave up 1 base and V 5 bases, and 2 bases lay outside the gene matches. This CDR3 is 14 amino acids long. The germline V gene encodes CDR1 KGHSH and CDR2 LQKENI.

In its sample, this clone was seen once. The rearrangement links TRBV13 to TRBJ2-1, with TRBD2 matching over 12 bases. V lost 6 bases to trimming and J lost 4 bases; unmatched junction nucleotides: 4. CDR1 and CDR2 from the germline V gene are PRHDT and FYEKMQ (reference sequence). CDR3 length: 15 residues. CDR3 nucleotides: TGTGCCAGCAGGGAGACTAGCGGGGGATACAATGAGCAGTTCTTC. The encoded protein is CASRETSGGYNEQFF. Looking up the rest from reference TRBV13 and TRBJ2-1 gives the full variable domain: AAGVIQSPRHLIKEKRETATLKCYPIPRHDTVYWYQQGPGQDPQFLISFYEKMQSDKGSIPDRFSAQQFSDYHSELNMSSLELGDSALYFCASRETSGGYNEQFFGPGTRLTVL.

This chain links TRBV5-4 with TRBJ2-2; TRBD2 matches 11 bases. This CDR3 comprises 17 residues. V shed 4 bases, J shed 1 base, and the junction held 6 bases outside the gene matches. Germline-derived CDR1 and CDR2 are SGHNT and YYREEE (reference sequence). The CDR3 protein is CASSDAGLAVNTGELFF. DNA of the CDR3: TGTGCCAGCAGCGACGCGGGACTAGCGGTGAACACCGGGGAGCTGTTTTTT.

This clone was seen just once. The rearrangement joins TRBV5-1 to TRBJ2-1; 7 bases align to TRBD1. Trimming took 4 bases from V and 6 from J; bases not matched to a gene: 10. CDR1 is SGHRS and CDR2 is YFSETQ in the germline V gene. CDR3 length equals 15 residues. The CDR3 coding sequence is TGCGCCAGCAGCCCTAAGGGGGCCCGGGGCAATGAGCAGTTCTTC. This sequence encodes CASSPKGARGNEQFF.

V usage is TRBV6-6 and J usage is TRBJ2-7; D gene uncertain. V gave up 4 bases and J gave up 0 bases, with 7 bases separating them. CDR1 and CDR2 from the germline V gene are MNHNY and SVGAGI (reference sequence). This CDR3 comprises 13 residues. The CDR3 is CASSSTDSYEQYF. The CDR3 bases are TGTGCCAGCAGTTCTACCGACTCCTACGAGCAGTACTTC.